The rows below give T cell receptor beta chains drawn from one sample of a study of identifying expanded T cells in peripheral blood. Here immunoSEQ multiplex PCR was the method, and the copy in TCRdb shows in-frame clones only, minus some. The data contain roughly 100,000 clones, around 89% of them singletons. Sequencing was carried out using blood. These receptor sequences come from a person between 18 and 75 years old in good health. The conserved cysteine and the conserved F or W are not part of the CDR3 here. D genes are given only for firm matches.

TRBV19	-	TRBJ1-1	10	ASTLGDTEAF
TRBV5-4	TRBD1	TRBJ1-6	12	ASSSGGEGSPLH
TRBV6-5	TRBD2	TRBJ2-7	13	ASSYSVAGDGEQY
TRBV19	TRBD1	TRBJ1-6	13	ASRFGTGYNSPLH
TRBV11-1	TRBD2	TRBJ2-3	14	ASSHTSGTNTDTQY
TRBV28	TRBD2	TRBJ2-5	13	ASSFIAGGLETQY
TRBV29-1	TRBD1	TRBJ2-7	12	SVDSGTGGYEQY
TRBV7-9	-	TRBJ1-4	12	ASSLTRDGEKLF
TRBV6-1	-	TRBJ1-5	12	ASSERGVGQPQH
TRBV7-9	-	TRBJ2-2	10	ASSLGAGELF
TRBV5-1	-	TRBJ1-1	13	ASSLRTGEGTEAF
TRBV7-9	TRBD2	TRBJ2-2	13	ASSLAGGLTGELF
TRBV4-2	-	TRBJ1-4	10	ASSPRGEKLF
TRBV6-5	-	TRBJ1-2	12	ASRSGQRVYGYT
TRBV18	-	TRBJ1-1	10	ASSPQQDEAF
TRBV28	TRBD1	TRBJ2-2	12	ASSLEGAGGELF
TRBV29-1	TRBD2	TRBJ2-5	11	SVGLAGMETQY
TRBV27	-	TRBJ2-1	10	ASSLLGAEQF
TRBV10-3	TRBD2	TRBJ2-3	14	AIRASGLMITDTQY
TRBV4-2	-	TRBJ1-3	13	ASSQERRAGNTIY
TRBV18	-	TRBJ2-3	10	ASSPEADTQY
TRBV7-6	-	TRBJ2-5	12	ASSLFGFGETQY
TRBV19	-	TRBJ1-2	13	ASSAPGTLLYGYT
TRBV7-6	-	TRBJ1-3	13	ASSPGRSGGNTIY
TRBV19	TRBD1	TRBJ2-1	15	ASSRSSKTGARNEQF
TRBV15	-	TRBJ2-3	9	ATSRGDTQY
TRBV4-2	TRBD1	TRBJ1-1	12	ASSHVGGGFEAF
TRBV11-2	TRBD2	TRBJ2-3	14	ASSLLAGGRTDTQY
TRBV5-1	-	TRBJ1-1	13	ASSWGAGRNTEAF
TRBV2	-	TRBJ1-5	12	ASSEGQNYQPQH
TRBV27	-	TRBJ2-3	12	ASSLWKATDTQY
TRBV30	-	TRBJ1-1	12	AWGWGQGGGKAF
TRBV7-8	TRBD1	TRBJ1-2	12	ASSLGLQGYGYT
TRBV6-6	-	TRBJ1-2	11	ASSYSGQGGYT